Sequencing of this T cell receptor beta chain was carried out in a study of T cells in Graves' hyperthyroidism and ophthalmopathy. PBMCs were sourced from about 10 ml fresh peripheral blood. This CDR3 is built from 16 residues. There were TCR beta CDR3 regions amplified from RNA transcripts. TCR CDR3 regions were first amplified by RT-PCR with HTBI primers. TCRdb reprocessed the multiplex PCR reads with MiXCR, giving one entry per CDR3 protein. Here the sample spans 700,000 or so distinct CDR3 sequences, 13% to 15% being singletons. The chain couples TRBV3-2 to TRBJ1-5. TRBV3-2 is labeled a pseudogene. The material sequenced was blood. This clonotype was sampled from a woman between 45 and 60 years old with Graves' ophthalmopathy. CDR3 coding DNA: TGTGCCAGCAGCCAAGATAGTGAGGGCTGGGATCAGCCCCAGCATTTT. Protein product: CASSQDSEGWDQPQHF.